The next 15 T cell receptor beta chains were all read from a single sample in a study of neurological immune-mediated disorders. TCRdb re-analysed the 5' RACE reads in MiXCR, keeping a single row per CDR3 protein. The sample contains 70,000 to 90,000 distinct CDR3 sequences, 4.5% to 6.5% of which appear only once. Sequenced material: PBMCs. The receptors were gathered from a woman aged 25 to 39 with multiple sclerosis.

This clonotype has only a few counts. An end of the junction differs from the germline gene, which may be a read error. The V and J genes are TRBV10-3 and TRBJ1-6; D gene unclear. The CDR3 has 16 residues. In germline, CDR1 is ENHRY, CDR2 SYGVKD. The CDR3: CAISELSGSYNSTLNF. The CDR3 DNA reads as TGTGCCATCAGTGAGTTGAGTGGCAGCTACAATTCAACCCTCAACTTT.

This clonotype has ten or more counts. This rearrangement joins TRBV7-8 to TRBJ2-1, with D possibly matching TRBD1 (5 bases). Per the germline V gene, CDR1 is SGHVS and CDR2 is FQNEAQ. The CDR3 length is 15 residues. Deletions cut 0 bases from V and 6 bases from J, with 12 bases between. Written as DNA, the CDR3 is TGTGCCAGCAGCTTAGCGGTTCAGGGCGGCAATGAGCAGTTCTTC. Its protein is CASSLAVQGGNEQFF.

This clonotype was recorded many times. The V gene is TRBV12-3 or TRBV12-4, the J gene TRBJ1-2; TRBD1 matches at 8 bases. The trim removed 5 bases at V and 7 bases at J, leaving 6 bases unmatched. The CDR3 sequence is 13 residues long. CDR3 protein: CASSPRQGPGYTF. In DNA, the CDR3 is TGTGCCAGCAGTCCAAGACAGGGGCCTGGCTACACCTTC.

This chain links TRBV7-3 with TRBJ2-1, with D unclear. The CDR3 consists of 15 residues. Germline values: CDR1 SGHTA, CDR2 FQGTGA. Trimming took 2 bases from V and 8 from J, leaving 16 bases between them. The CDR3 loop is CASSLGLQTIDEQFF. In nucleotides, the CDR3 is TGTGCCAGCAGCTTAGGGCTCCAGACGATCGATGAGCAGTTCTTC.

This clonotype was seen repeatedly, ten times or more. The chain has TRBV28 and TRBJ2-2, with D perhaps TRBD1 or TRBD2 (5 bases each). The germline CDR1 and CDR2 sequences are MDHEN and SYDVKM. The CDR3 is made up of 14 amino acids. V lost 7 bases to trimming and J lost 3 bases, with 12 bases between them. The CDR3 spells CASTSGTYTGELFF. The CDR3 DNA follows: TGTGCCAGCACTTCCGGGACCTACACCGGGGAGCTGTTTTTT.

This clonotype has at least ten counts. The genes are TRBV5-1 and TRBJ2-1, with 7 positions matching TRBD1. CDR1 is SGHRS, CDR2 YFSETQ, per germline. Germline trimming cut 4 bases from V and 5 bases from J; bases unmatched to any gene: 6. CDR3 length equals 14 residues. The CDR3 sequence is CASSPGTVNNEQFF. The DNA for the CDR3 is TGCGCCAGCAGCCCCGGGACAGTTAACAATGAGCAGTTCTTC.

At least ten counts were recorded for this clonotype. Here the CDR3 DNA reads TGTGCCAGCAGCCCCCGTGGGGAGACCCAGTACTTC. This sequence encodes CASSPRGETQYF. The chain has TRBV7-7 and TRBJ2-5; no definite D call. There are 12 residues in the CDR3. Germline values: CDR1 SSHAT, CDR2 FNYEAQ (reference sequence). V lost 5 bases to trimming and J lost 5 bases, with 9 bases between them.

This clonotype occurred many times. The chain employs TRBV15 and TRBJ2-2; 9 bases are shared with TRBD1. V gave up 3 bases and J gave up 6 bases; unmatched junction bases: 11. The germline V gene has CDR1 LNHNV and CDR2 YYDKDF (reference sequence). The CDR3 extends over 17 amino acids. The CDR3 protein is CATSRDSGTGYPGELFF. As DNA, the CDR3 is TGTGCCACCAGCAGGGACTCCGGGACAGGGTATCCCGGGGAGCTGTTTTTT.

This clonotype was recorded many times. CDR3: CASSLEQGSGEQFF. CDR3 DNA: TGCGCCAGCAGCTTGGAGCAGGGAAGCGGTGAGCAGTTCTTC. The rearrangement uses TRBV5-1 and TRBJ2-1; either TRBD1 or TRBD2 may supply D (5 bases each). Germline V gene sequence: CDR1 SGHRS, CDR2 YFSETQ. The CDR3 loop spans 14 amino acids. The ends were cut back, 0 bases at V and 9 bases at J, with 13 bases in the middle.

Ten or more counts support this clonotype. J is TRBJ2-2 and V is TRBV27, with D perhaps matching TRBD1 or TRBD2 (5 bases each). Deletions cut 5 bases from V and 6 bases from J, with 16 bases between. The V gene's germline CDR1 is MNHEY and CDR2 SMNVEV (reference sequence). This CDR3 spans 15 amino acids. CDR3 sequence reads: CASSTQPGRSGELFF. The CDR3 coding sequence is TGTGCCAGCAGTACCCAGCCGGGACGTTCCGGGGAGCTGTTTTTT.

V gene TRBV12-3 or TRBV12-4 combines with J gene TRBJ2-1; D may be TRBD2 (5 bases). V was trimmed by 6 bases and J by 10 bases, leaving 22 bases between them. This CDR3 has 15 amino acids. The CDR3 DNA reads as TGTGCCAGCAGCTATCCTGCGTCGGCAGGAGGCGAGCAGTTCTTC. Its protein is CASSYPASAGGEQFF.

The sample holds many counts of this clonotype. This rearrangement joins TRBV6-5 to TRBJ1-2, with D tentatively TRBD1 (5 bases). Trimming stripped 3 bases from V and 1 base from J, with 21 bases between. The germline gives CDR1 MNHEY, CDR2 SVGAGI. The CDR3 covers 18 residues. The CDR3 sequence is CASSYRRGPNRYNYGYTF. The CDR3 DNA follows: TGTGCCAGCAGTTATCGCCGGGGCCCCAACAGATATAACTATGGCTACACCTTC.

There are many counts of this clonotype. The V gene is TRBV20-1, the J gene TRBJ1-2; 10 nucleotides line up with TRBD1. Germline CDR1 DFQATT, CDR2 SNEGSKA (reference sequence). CDR3 length: 20 residues. V lost 1 base to trimming and J lost 0 bases; unmatched junction nucleotides: 17. CDR3 loop: CSARGGTGESNSSPNYGYTF. The DNA for the CDR3 is TGCAGTGCTAGAGGTGGGACAGGGGAGAGTAACTCTTCTCCTAACTATGGCTACACCTTC.

The table lists this clonotype with many counts. One junction end disagrees with the germline gene, perhaps due to a read error. The rearrangement links TRBV5-1 to TRBJ1-1; possibly TRBD1 for D (5 bases). Germline loops: CDR1 SGHRS, CDR2 YFSETQ. The CDR3 extends over 14 amino acids. The chain's CDR3 is CASRFQGRDTEAFF. The CDR3 DNA is TGCGCCAGCCGCTTTCAGGGAAGGGACACTGAAGCTTTCTTT.

Many counts were recorded for this clonotype. The chain is built from TRBV20-1 and TRBJ2-1; 15 nucleotides align to TRBD2. The CDR3 length is 21 residues. V lost 3 bases, J lost 2 bases, and 17 bases stayed unmatched. In germline, CDR1 is DFQATT, CDR2 SNEGSKA (reference sequence). Here the CDR3 reads CSARRYLTGTSGRSAYNEQFF. CDR3 bases: TGCAGTGCTAGGAGATACTTAACCGGGACTAGCGGGAGGAGCGCCTACAATGAGCAGTTCTTC.